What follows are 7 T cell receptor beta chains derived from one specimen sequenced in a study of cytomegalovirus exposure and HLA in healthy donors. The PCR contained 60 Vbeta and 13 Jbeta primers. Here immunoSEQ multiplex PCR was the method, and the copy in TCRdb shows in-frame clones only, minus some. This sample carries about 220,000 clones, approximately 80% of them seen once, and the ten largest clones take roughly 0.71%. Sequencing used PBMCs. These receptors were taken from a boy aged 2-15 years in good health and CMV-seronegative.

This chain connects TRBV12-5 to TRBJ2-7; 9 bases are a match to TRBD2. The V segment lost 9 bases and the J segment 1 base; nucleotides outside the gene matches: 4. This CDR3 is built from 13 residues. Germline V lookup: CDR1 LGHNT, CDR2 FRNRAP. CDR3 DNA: TGTGCTAGCAGACTAGCGGCGTCCTACGAGCAGTACTTC. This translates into CASRLAASYEQYF.

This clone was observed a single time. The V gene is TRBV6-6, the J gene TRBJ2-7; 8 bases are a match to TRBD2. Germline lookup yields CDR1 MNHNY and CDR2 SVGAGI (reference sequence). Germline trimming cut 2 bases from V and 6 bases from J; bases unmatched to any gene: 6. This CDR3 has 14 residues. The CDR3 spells CASSYTGGDREQYF. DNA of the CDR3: TGTGCCAGCAGTTACACGGGGGGGGATCGCGAGCAGTACTTC.

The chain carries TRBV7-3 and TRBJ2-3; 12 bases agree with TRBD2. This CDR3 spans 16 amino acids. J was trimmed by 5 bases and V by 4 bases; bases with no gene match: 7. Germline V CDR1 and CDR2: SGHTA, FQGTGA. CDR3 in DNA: TGTGCCAGCAGCTCCCTAGCGGGGGGGCGACTAGATACGCAGTATTTT. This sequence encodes CASSSLAGGRLDTQYF.

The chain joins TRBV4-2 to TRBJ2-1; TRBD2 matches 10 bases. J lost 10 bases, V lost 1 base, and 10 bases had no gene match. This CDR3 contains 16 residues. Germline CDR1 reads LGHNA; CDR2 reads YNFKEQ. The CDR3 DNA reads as TGTGCCAGCAGCCAAGTATTGTTACTAGCGGGACGGGAGCAGTTCTTC. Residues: CASSQVLLLAGREQFF.

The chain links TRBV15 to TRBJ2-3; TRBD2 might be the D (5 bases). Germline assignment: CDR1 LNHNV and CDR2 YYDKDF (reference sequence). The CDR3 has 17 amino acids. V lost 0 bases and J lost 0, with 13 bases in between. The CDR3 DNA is TGTGCCACCAGCAGAGATTTAGCACTAGGAAGCACAGATACGCAGTATTTT. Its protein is CATSRDLALGSTDTQYF.

The CDR3 loop reads CASSHSTAGEETQYF. DNA of the CDR3: TGTGCCAGCTCCCATAGCACCGCCGGGGAAGAGACCCAGTACTTC. The V call is TRBV18, the J call TRBJ2-5, with D possibly matching TRBD2 (5 bases). The CDR3 has 15 residues. Trimming took 6 bases from V and 3 from J, leaving 17 bases between them. Germline values: CDR1 KGHSH, CDR2 LQKENI.

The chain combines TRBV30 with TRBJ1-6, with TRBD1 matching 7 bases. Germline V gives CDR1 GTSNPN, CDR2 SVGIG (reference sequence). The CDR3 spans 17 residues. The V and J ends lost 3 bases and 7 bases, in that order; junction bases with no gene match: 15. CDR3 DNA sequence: TGTGCCTGGAGCGCACCCGCGACAGGGACCGGGAATTCACCCCTCCACTTT. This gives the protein CAWSAPATGTGNSPLHF. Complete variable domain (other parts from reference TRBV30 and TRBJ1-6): SQTIHQWPATLVQPVGSPLSLECTVEGTSNPNLYWYRQAAGRGLQLLFYSVGIGQISSEVPQNLSASRPQDRQFILSSKKLLLSDSGFYLCAWSAPATGTGNSPLHFGNGTRLTVT.